The entry below describes one TCR beta chain. Its antigen remains unidentified. These data come from a study of OX40 agonist ivuxolimab in advanced cancers. In the study overall: Each dose-escalation patient presented with hepatocellular carcinoma, melanoma, renal cell or head and neck cancer. Previous treatment with anti-PD-1, anti-PD-L1 or anti-CTLA-4 therapy was allowed; about 40% had received some. Notes on the study in general: On average, CD8+ T cells had more expanded clones than CD4+.

Trimming took 2 bases from V and 6 from J; bases not matched to a gene: 6. The germline V gene encodes CDR1 KGHSY and CDR2 FQNENV. The CDR3 runs 16 residues. Repertoires were generated with immunoSEQ multiplex PCR, while TCRdb's copy carries only in-frame clones and drops some. The table lists around 64,000 clones, roughly 87% of them singletons. Blood sampling took place at baseline, cycle 4 day 1, and cycle 7 day 1. Sequencing was performed on CD4+ or CD8+ T cells sorted from blood, taken in a trial of the OX40 agonist ivuxolimab. The sequence derives from an adult with an advanced solid tumor such as melanoma, head and neck, liver or kidney cancer. This chain joins TRBV16 and TRBJ2-1, with 11 bases identical to TRBD2. The CDR3 region has the DNA TGTGCCAGCAGCCAACCGAGGCTAGCGGGAGGCAATGAGCAGTTCTTC. It specifies CASSQPRLAGGNEQFF.